These 20 T cell receptor beta chains came from one sample sequenced in a study of blood T cells in healthy people across ages. Through a sample-barcoded 5' primer and a J-beta primer mix, a second PCR was run for about 7 to 12 cycles. Via MiXCR, TCRdb re-called the 5' RACE reads, giving one row per CDR3 protein. This sample has around 1,700,000 distinct CDR3 sequences, with about 30% found just once. The sequencing sample was made of blood. These receptors came from a woman aged 25 to 39 in good health.

The rearrangement links TRBV5-4 to TRBJ2-1; the D call may be TRBD1 or TRBD2 (5 bases each). The germline CDR1 and CDR2 sequences are SGHNT and YYREEE (reference sequence). Trimming took off 0 bases at V and 2 bases at J, with 12 bases between the two ends. CDR3 size: 16 residues. The CDR3 DNA sequence: TGTGCCAGCAGCTTGGCCACGGGACGGACCTACAATGAGCAGTTCTTC. It is translated as CASSLATGRTYNEQFF.

Worth noting for this clonotype: Germline and junction disagree at one end, which may indicate a read error. The V and J genes are TRBV7-9 and TRBJ1-6; D is perhaps TRBD1 (6 bases). CDR3 length equals 15 residues. Germline V gene lookup returns CDR1 SEHNR and CDR2 FQNEAQ (reference sequence). CDR3 sequence reads: CASSQRQAYSSPLHF. CDR3 nucleotide sequence: TGTGCCAGCAGCCAGAGACAGGCTTATAGTTCACCCCTCCACTTT.

The V and J genes are TRBV7-2 and TRBJ2-3; no reliable D call. Germline V gives CDR1 SGHTA, CDR2 FQGNSA. The germline V and J ends were trimmed by 5 bases and 7 bases, with 7 bases remaining between them. CDR3 length equals 11 residues. Here the CDR3 reads CASSPGYTQYF. CDR3 coding DNA: TGTGCCAGCAGCCCCGGTTATACGCAGTATTTT.

This clonotype came up a few times. V gene TRBV5-1 combines with J gene TRBJ1-1; D is uncertain. Germline assignment: CDR1 SGHRS and CDR2 YFSETQ. This CDR3 is 13 amino acids long. V was cut by 4 bases and J by 6 bases, with 13 bases left in between. CDR3 in amino acids: CASSQFSEAEAFF. The DNA for the CDR3 is TGCGCCAGCAGCCAATTTTCAGAGGCTGAAGCTTTCTTT.

This clonotype has just a few counts. One end of the junction does not line up with germline, which may come from a read error. The chain combines TRBV5-1 with TRBJ1-2, with 12 bases matching TRBD1. Looked up from germline, CDR1 is SGHRS and CDR2 is YFSETQ. The CDR3 totals 15 residues. CDR3 residues: CASSRDRGRNYGYTF. CDR3 nucleotides: TGTGCCAGCAGTCGGGACAGGGGGCGTAACTATGGCTACACCTTC.

Written as DNA, the CDR3 is TGTGCCAGCAGTTTGGAACGGTTAGAGACCCAGTACTTC. Its protein is CASSLERLETQYF. This chain uses TRBV12-3 or TRBV12-4 with TRBJ2-5; D not resolved. The CDR3 spans 13 residues. Trimming removed 3 bases at V and 4 bases at J, with 9 bases between.

This clonotype came up a few times. V is TRBV5-1 and J is TRBJ2-5, with D hard to call. The CDR3 is 15 residues long. Germline loops: CDR1 SGHRS, CDR2 YFSETQ. The V and J ends lost 4 bases and 7 bases respectively, with 20 bases between them. The DNA for the CDR3 is TGCGCCAGCAGCCATATGGACGGAAATTCGTGGACCCAGTACTTC. The encoded protein is CASSHMDGNSWTQYF. The full variable domain, in which reference TRBV5-1 and TRBJ2-5 provide the parts outside the CDR3, is KAGVTQTPRYLIKTRGQQVTLSCSPISGHRSVSWYQQTPGQGLQFLFEYFSETQRNKGNFPGRFSGRQFSNSRSEMNVSTLELGDSALYLCASSHMDGNSWTQYFGPGTRLLVL.

This chain connects TRBV2 to TRBJ2-2; no reliable D call. The length of the CDR3 is 15 residues. The germline CDR1 and CDR2 sequences are SNHLY and FYNNEI. Trimming left V 7 bases short and J 4 bases short, with 16 bases between. The CDR3 is CASTLPITGTGELFF. CDR3 coding DNA: TGTGCCAGCACCCTTCCCATCACGGGCACCGGGGAGCTGTTTTTT.

The chain links TRBV5-1 to TRBJ2-6, with a tentative D call TRBD2 (5 bases). This CDR3 has 17 residues. Trimming removed 3 bases from V and 1 base from J, with 14 bases in between. The V gene's germline CDR1 is SGHRS and CDR2 YFSETQ. CDR3 bases: TGCGCCAGCAGCTCGTGGACTGGGTGGTCTGGGGCCAACGTCCTGACTTTC. Translated, it gives CASSSWTGWSGANVLTF.

This clonotype has just a few counts. The rearrangement joins TRBV18 to TRBJ2-7; D remains ambiguous. The CDR3 runs 14 residues. The V end was cut by 1 base, the J end by 7 bases, with 14 bases between. Germline CDR1 is KGHSH and CDR2 is LQKENI. The CDR3 DNA reads TGTGCCAGCTCACCACAGGGCCTCGTAGGAGAGCAGTACTTC. Residues: CASSPQGLVGEQYF.

This clonotype was recorded many times. The CDR3 reads CATSDHRSGNIQYF. DNA of the CDR3: TGTGCCACCAGTGACCACAGGTCCGGGAACATTCAGTACTTC. The chain combines TRBV24-1 with TRBJ2-4; D might be TRBD1 (5 bases). This CDR3 is 14 amino acids long. Germline assignment: CDR1 KGHDR and CDR2 SFDVKD. The V end was cut by 4 bases, the J end by 7 bases, with 13 bases between.

The table lists this clonotype with a few counts. The rearrangement uses TRBV12-3 or TRBV12-4 and TRBJ1-5; 7 nucleotides align to TRBD1. This CDR3 comprises 14 residues. After removal of 1 base from V and 11 bases from J, the junction contained 8 bases not matched to a gene. The CDR3 nucleotides are TGTGCCAGCAGTTTAGGGGCAGGGGGGGATTCCCAGCATTTT. It specifies CASSLGAGGDSQHF.

This clonotype was recorded a few times. The J gene is TRBJ2-1, the V gene TRBV7-9, with 12 bases matching TRBD2. The CDR3 consists of 16 residues. Per germline, CDR1 SEHNR and CDR2 FQNEAQ (reference sequence). With 5 bases clipped from V and 13 bases from J, the junction kept 15 bases outside the gene matches. This CDR3 reads CASSKLAGGHQDSQFF. The CDR3 DNA reads as TGTGCCAGCAGCAAACTAGCGGGAGGACACCAAGACTCCCAGTTCTTC.

This clonotype has more than one count but fewer than ten. This chain connects TRBV7-9 to TRBJ1-3, with a tentative D call TRBD1 (6 bases). This CDR3 has 13 residues. The germline gives CDR1 SEHNR, CDR2 FQNEAQ (reference sequence). V was shortened by 11 bases and J by 0 bases, with 11 bases between the two germline ends. The CDR3 spells CAVRGGSGNTIYF. The CDR3 region has the DNA TGTGCCGTGCGAGGGGGCTCTGGAAACACCATATATTTT.

This CDR3 reads CSARPRGDYEQYF. CDR3 DNA: TGCAGTGCTAGACCCAGGGGGGACTACGAGCAGTACTTC. The rearrangement joins TRBV20-1 to TRBJ2-4; tentatively, D is TRBD1 (7 bases). With the DNA end fitting TRBJ2-7 better, the J assignment may be wrong. Germline CDR1 reads DFQATT; CDR2 reads SNEGSKA (reference sequence). This CDR3 is 13 amino acids long.

The rearrangement links TRBV2 to TRBJ1-2; D is uncertain. Trimming pared 7 bases from V and 8 bases from J, leaving 17 bases between. Germline assignment: CDR1 SNHLY and CDR2 FYNNEI. The CDR3 consists of 13 residues. The CDR3 nucleotides read TGTGCCAGCAATCAGGCAGCCATCCGGGGCTACACCTTC. It codes for CASNQAAIRGYTF.

The chain carries TRBV30 and TRBJ2-3; a weak D match, TRBD2 (6 bases). Trimming removed 3 bases from V and 6 bases from J, with 16 bases in between. CDR3 length: 14 amino acids. Germline V lookup: CDR1 GTSNPN, CDR2 SVGIG (reference sequence). The CDR3, as DNA: TGTGCCTGGAGGTTAGCGGAAGCAGGCGATACGCAGTATTTT. Translating gives CAWRLAEAGDTQYF.

This clonotype was seen more than once but under ten times. The V and J genes are TRBV5-6 and TRBJ2-5; D might be TRBD1 (6 bases). CDR1 and CDR2 (germline): SGHDT, YYEEEE. V lost 4 bases, J lost 1 base, and 11 bases lay in between. The CDR3 has 14 amino acids. CDR3 coding DNA: TGTGCCAGCAGCCGTGACAGGTTCCAAGAGACCCAGTACTTC. Residues: CASSRDRFQETQYF.

This clonotype was counted many times. The gene calls are TRBV24-1 and TRBJ2-5; no reliable D call. Germline lookup yields CDR1 KGHDR and CDR2 SFDVKD. The CDR3 is 14 residues long. Deletions cut 2 bases from V and 1 base from J, with 7 bases between. CDR3 amino acids: CATSDSVLQETQYF. CDR3 nucleotide sequence: TGTGCCACCAGTGATTCGGTTCTCCAAGAGACCCAGTACTTC.

This clonotype came up once. The chain combines TRBV18 with TRBJ2-7, with TRBD2 identical over 10 bases. Germline trimming cut 1 base from V and 5 bases from J; bases unmatched to any gene: 11. The CDR3 length is 17 residues. Germline V gives CDR1 KGHSH, CDR2 LQKENI. CDR3 DNA sequence: TGTGCCAGCTCACCACGATATACTAGCGGGACTTCGAACGAGCAGTACTTC. Protein product: CASSPRYTSGTSNEQYF.